The TCR beta chain under discussion was sequenced for a study of blood T cell repertoires in COVID-19. Profiling relied on immunoSEQ multiplex PCR, and the TCRdb table lists in-frame clones only, not all of them. The sample records 250,000 to 300,000 clones, roughly 80% being singletons. V lost 4 bases and J lost 4; bases outside the gene matches: 5. The CDR3 has 14 residues. Germline V gene sequence: CDR1 SGHRS, CDR2 YFSETQ. The specimen was peripheral blood. The chain couples TRBV5-1 to TRBJ1-2; 9 bases are shared with TRBD1. The source is a man aged 55 to 70 who had recovered from COVID-19. The CDR3 loop is CASSPQGQGYGYTF. The CDR3 nucleotides are TGCGCCAGCAGCCCTCAGGGACAGGGCTATGGCTACACCTTC.